The clone carrying this T cell receptor beta chain was detected once. The data stem from a study of T cell repertoires in ileal Crohn's disease. Study information: All patients had surgery for stricturing (around 60%) or penetrating (around 40%) disease.

TCRdb keeps only in-frame clones here, not all; method: immunoSEQ multiplex PCR. The top ten hold 5.3% of the sample, which has approximately 15,000 clones, approximately 70% seen once. Sequenced: ileal tissue. The TCR was taken from an adult with Crohn's disease.

DNA of the CDR3: TGTGCCAGCAGCCCCGGGACTAGCGGGAGCGGGGAGCAGTTCTTC. Translation: CASSPGTSGSGEQFF. The chain is built from TRBV11-3 and TRBJ2-1, with 14 bases lining up with TRBD2. The CDR3 is 15 residues long. Germline CDR1 and CDR2: SGHNT and YENEEA. The junction had 7 bases not matched to a gene; V was cut back by 5 bases and J by 10 bases.